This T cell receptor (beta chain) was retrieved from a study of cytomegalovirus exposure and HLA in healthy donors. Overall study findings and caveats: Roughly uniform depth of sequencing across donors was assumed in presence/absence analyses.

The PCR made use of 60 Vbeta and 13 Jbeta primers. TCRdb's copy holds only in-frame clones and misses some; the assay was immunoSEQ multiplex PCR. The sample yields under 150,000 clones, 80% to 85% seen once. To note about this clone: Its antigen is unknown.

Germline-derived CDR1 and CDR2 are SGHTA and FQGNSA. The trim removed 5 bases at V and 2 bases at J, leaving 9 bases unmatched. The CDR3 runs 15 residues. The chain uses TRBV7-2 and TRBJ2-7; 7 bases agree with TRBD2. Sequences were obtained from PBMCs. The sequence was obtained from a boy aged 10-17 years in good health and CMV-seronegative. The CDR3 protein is CASSPVAGPTYEQYF. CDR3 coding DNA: TGTGCCAGCAGCCCGGTAGCGGGCCCCACCTACGAGCAGTACTTC. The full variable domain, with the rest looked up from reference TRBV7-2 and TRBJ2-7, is GAGVSQSPSNKVTEKGKDVELRCDPISGHTALYWYRQSLGQGLEFLIYFQGNSAPDKSGLPSDRFSAERTGGSVSTLTIQRTQQEDSAVYLCASSPVAGPTYEQYFGPGTRLTVT.